This T cell receptor beta chain was sequenced during a study of blood T cell repertoires in COVID-19. Whole-study context: Samples representing acute and convalescent COVID-19 were sourced from the United States, Italy and Spain. From T cells, B-cell-depleted T cells, or PBMCs came the material, which was cDNA or gDNA.

The V and J ends lost 4 bases and 5 bases, in that order; junction bases with no gene match: 5. Germline assignment: CDR1 SQVTM and CDR2 ANQGSEA. The CDR3 loop spans 13 amino acids. As processed by the authors: Scientists estimated how many nucleated cells there were by amplifying reference gene primers. The protocol was immunoSEQ multiplex PCR, while the TCRdb copy is restricted to in-frame clones and leaves out a portion. D and trimming come from the DNA, and the V and J calls and clone size come from that table. The table lists about 160,000 clones, 70% to 85% of them singletons. Specimen: peripheral blood. The source is a man older than 75 with COVID-19, enrolled during active disease. The V call is TRBV29-1, the J call TRBJ2-5, with 9 nucleotides matching TRBD1. As DNA, the CDR3 is TGCAGCGTTGCCCAGACAGGGGGGGAGACCCAGTACTTC. Amino acids: CSVAQTGGETQYF.